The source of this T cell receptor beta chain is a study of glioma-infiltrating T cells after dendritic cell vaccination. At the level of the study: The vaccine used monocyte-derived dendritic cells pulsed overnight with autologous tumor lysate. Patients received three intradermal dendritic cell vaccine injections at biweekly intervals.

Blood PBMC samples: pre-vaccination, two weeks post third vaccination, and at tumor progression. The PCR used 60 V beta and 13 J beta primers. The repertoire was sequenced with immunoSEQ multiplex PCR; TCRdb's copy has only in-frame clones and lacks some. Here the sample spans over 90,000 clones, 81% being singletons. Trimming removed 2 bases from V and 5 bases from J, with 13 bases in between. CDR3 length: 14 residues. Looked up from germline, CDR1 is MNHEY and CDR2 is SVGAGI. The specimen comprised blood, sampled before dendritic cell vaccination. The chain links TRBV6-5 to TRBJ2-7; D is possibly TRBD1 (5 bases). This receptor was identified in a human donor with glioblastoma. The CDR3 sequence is CASSYSGARDEQYF. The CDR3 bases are TGTGCCAGCAGTTACAGTGGGGCGCGTGACGAGCAGTACTTC.